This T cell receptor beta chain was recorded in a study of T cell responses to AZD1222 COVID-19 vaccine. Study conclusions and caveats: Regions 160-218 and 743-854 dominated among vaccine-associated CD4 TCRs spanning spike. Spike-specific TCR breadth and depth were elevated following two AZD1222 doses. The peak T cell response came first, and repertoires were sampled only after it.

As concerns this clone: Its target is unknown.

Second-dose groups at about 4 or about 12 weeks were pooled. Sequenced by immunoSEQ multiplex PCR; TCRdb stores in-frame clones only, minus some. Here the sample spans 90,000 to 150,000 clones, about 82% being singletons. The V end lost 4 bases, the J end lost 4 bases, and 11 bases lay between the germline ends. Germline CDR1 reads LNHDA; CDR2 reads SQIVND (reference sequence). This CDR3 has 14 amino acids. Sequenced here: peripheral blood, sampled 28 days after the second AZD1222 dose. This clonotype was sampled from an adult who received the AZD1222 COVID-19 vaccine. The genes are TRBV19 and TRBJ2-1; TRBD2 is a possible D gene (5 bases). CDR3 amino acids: CASSNGGLYNEQFF. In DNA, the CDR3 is TGTGCCAGTAGTAATGGCGGGTTGTACAATGAGCAGTTCTTC.